The clone carrying this T cell receptor beta chain was counted between two and nine times. This record belongs to a study of blood T cell repertoires in COVID-19. Study at large: Material from acute and convalescent COVID-19 was sourced from the United States, Italy and Spain.

Original processing notes: Estimation of nucleated cell counts relied on the amplification of reference gene primers. Sequencing used immunoSEQ multiplex PCR; TCRdb keeps in-frame clones, though not all of them. That table is the source of V, J and clone size, and D and trimming were worked out from the DNA. The data show fewer than 500,000 clones, 88% seen once. Per germline, CDR1 LGHDT and CDR2 YNNKEL (reference sequence). V gave up 2 bases and J gave up 1 base, with 9 bases separating them. This CDR3 comprises 15 residues. Those enrolled, adults aged roughly 18 to 95 years, came from about two dozen US areas. Allocation to cohorts depended on clinical history reported by the participants.

This clonotype was obtained from a woman in her twenties or thirties with acute COVID-19. The specimen sequenced was PBMCs or T cells enriched from blood (not recorded which). J is TRBJ2-1 and V is TRBV3-1 (or the pseudogene TRBV3-2); possibly TRBD1 for D (6 bases). CDR3 in amino acids: CASSQSQGSYNEQFF. The CDR3 DNA follows: TGTGCCAGCAGCCAATCACAGGGATCCTACAATGAGCAGTTCTTC.